These T cell receptor beta chains were read from a single sample in a study of shared clonotypes between healthy human individuals. This table comes from immunoSEQ multiplex PCR, and its TCRdb copy is limited to in-frame clones, with some not included. The table records millions of clones, around nine tenths of them present only once. The sequenced sample consisted of naive CD4+ T cells sorted from blood. The receptors were sampled from a man aged 18 to 30 in good health. The CDR3 runs from the conserved cysteine through the conserved F or W. A D gene is named only where the DNA matches it firmly. Expanded clones are given a class, and other clones once, few, many or no size at all.

NA | TRBJ2-3 | once | TRBV5-1 | TGCGCCAGCAGCTCGGGACTGCTTAGCACAGATACGCAGTATTTT | CASSSGLLSTDTQYF
TRBD1 | TRBJ1-1 | NA | TRBV28 | TGTGCCAGCAGATCCAGGACAGGGCTGCGCACTGAAGCTTTCTTT | CASRSRTGLRTEAFF
NA | TRBJ2-7 | NA | TRBV2 | TGTGCCAGCATGGGGGTGGTCGAGCAGTACTTC | CASMGVVEQYF
NA | TRBJ1-4 | NA | TRBV25-1 | TGTGCCAGCAGTGAACGTTCGGGGGTGGAAAAACTGTTTTTT | CASSERSGVEKLFF
NA | TRBJ2-5 | NA | TRBV6-6 | TGTGCCAGCAGGAAACTCCTTGGGGTGGAGACCCAGTACTTC | CASRKLLGVETQYF
NA | TRBJ1-3 | NA | TRBV4-1 | TGCGCCAGCGGAGGGATTGGAAACACCATATATTTT | CASGGIGNTIYF
TRBD1 | TRBJ1-5 | NA | TRBV6-1 | TGTGCCAGCAGGACTCCGGGACAGGGCAATCAGCCCCAGCATTTT | CASRTPGQGNQPQHF
NA | TRBJ1-1 | NA | TRBV19 | TGTGCCAGTAGTATAGATCGGGGACCAACTGAAGCTTTCTTT | CASSIDRGPTEAFF
NA | TRBJ1-1 | NA | TRBV6-5 | TGTGCCAGCAGTTATAGGGTTTGGGGGAGCACTGAAGCTTTCTTT | CASSYRVWGSTEAFF
NA | TRBJ1-1 | NA | TRBV5-4 | TGTGCCAGCAGCCAAGAGGACAGAGTGAACACTGAAGCTTTCTTT | CASSQEDRVNTEAFF
TRBD2 | TRBJ2-2 | NA | TRBV7-2 | TGTGCCAGCAGCCCGAGCGGGGGGAACACCGGGGAGCTGTTTTTT | CASSPSGGNTGELFF
NA | TRBJ2-3 | NA | TRBV5-1 | TGCGCCAGCAGCTCGACTGGCTTGAGCACAGATACGCAGTATTTT | CASSSTGLSTDTQYF
TRBD1 | TRBJ2-5 | NA | TRBV7-9 | TGTGCCAGCAGCCCCACGACAGGGTACCAAGAGACCCAGTACTTC | CASSPTTGYQETQYF